Listed here are 22 T cell receptor beta chains from one sample, sequenced in a study of T cell changes during pregnancy in multiple sclerosis. Repertoires were generated with immunoSEQ multiplex PCR, while TCRdb's copy carries only in-frame clones and drops some. Counted here are 45,000 or so clones, about 90% occurring once; the ten biggest clones make up about 8.1%. The sequencing here drew on CD8+ T cells from peripheral blood mononuclear cells, taken after pregnancy. The receptor set was obtained from a female donor with multiple sclerosis, enrolled in a pregnancy study.

The chain carries TRBV7-2 and TRBJ1-5, with D maybe TRBD1 (6 bases). V lost 5 bases and J lost 0, with 23 bases in between. The CDR3 length is 19 residues. Germline V gene sequence: CDR1 SGHTA, CDR2 FQGNSA. Here the CDR3 reads CASSIIAAEGENSNQPQHF. Here the CDR3 DNA reads TGTGCCAGCAGCATAATAGCCGCCGAGGGGGAAAATAGCAATCAGCCCCAGCATTTT. The full variable domain, its missing parts supplied by reference TRBV7-2 and TRBJ1-5, is GAGVSQSPSNKVTEKGKDVELRCDPISGHTALYWYRQSLGQGLEFLIYFQGNSAPDKSGLPSDRFSAERTGGSVSTLTIQRTQQEDSAVYLCASSIIAAEGENSNQPQHFGDGTRLSIL.

This chain connects TRBV4-1 to TRBJ2-7; possible D gene TRBD2, 7 bases. V was pared by 0 bases and J by 4 bases, with 28 bases between. This CDR3 comprises 20 residues. CDR1 MGHRA and CDR2 YSYEKL come from the germline V gene. CDR3 region: CASSQDLTDSWGAGVYEQYF. The DNA of the CDR3 is TGCGCCAGCAGCCAAGATCTTACTGATTCCTGGGGGGCGGGAGTATACGAGCAGTACTTC.

This rearrangement joins TRBV19 to TRBJ2-7; D is perhaps TRBD1 (5 bases). The CDR3 consists of 16 residues. Trimming pared 3 bases from V and 1 base from J, leaving 16 bases between. The germline V gene has CDR1 LNHDA and CDR2 SQIVND (reference sequence). CDR3 DNA: TGTGCCAGTAGTATCCGCGAGACAGTAACTTCCTACGAGCAGTACTTC. This encodes CASSIRETVTSYEQYF.

The V call is TRBV30, the J call TRBJ1-2; 7 nucleotides agree with TRBD1. Germline CDR1 GTSNPN, CDR2 SVGIG (reference sequence). J was trimmed by 8 bases and V by 2 bases; bases with no gene match: 5. The CDR3 spans 12 residues. The CDR3: CAWSYRTGGYTF. CDR3 nucleotides: TGTGCCTGGAGTTACAGGACAGGCGGCTACACCTTC.

The chain couples TRBV6-6 to TRBJ1-1; D is undetermined. The V gene's germline CDR1 is MNHNY and CDR2 SVGAGI (reference sequence). This CDR3 spans 13 amino acids. Trimming left V 6 bases short and J 0 bases short, with 8 bases between. The DNA of the CDR3 is TGTGCCAGCAGACATACAGTGAACACTGAAGCTTTCTTT. Its protein is CASRHTVNTEAFF.

The J gene is TRBJ1-2, the V gene TRBV27; 9 bases fit TRBD1. V was clipped by 6 bases and J by 4 bases; unmatched bases: 9. CDR3 length equals 15 residues. Germline-derived CDR1 and CDR2 are MNHEY and SMNVEV (reference sequence). As DNA, the CDR3 is TGTGCCAGCAGCTTTGGGACAGGGTCCACCTATGGCTACACCTTC. It specifies CASSFGTGSTYGYTF.

The chain has TRBV7-8 and TRBJ2-2; TRBD2 aligns across 8 bases. Trimming at V came to 1 base and at J to 2 bases, leaving 12 bases not matched to a gene. Germline V lookup: CDR1 SGHVS, CDR2 FQNEAQ. CDR3 length equals 19 residues. The DNA of the CDR3 is TGTGCCAGCAGCTTAGTAACCCTAGCGGGCCCCCTTAACACCGGGGAGCTGTTTTTT. As protein: CASSLVTLAGPLNTGELFF.

The V call is TRBV2, the J call TRBJ1-1, with D tentatively TRBD1 (5 bases). Trimming pared 6 bases from V and 3 bases from J, leaving 20 bases between. Germline CDR1 reads SNHLY; CDR2 reads FYNNEI. There are 16 residues in the CDR3. The CDR3 nucleotides read TGTGCCAGCAGGGGGCTCCCGTGGGGCAAAGACACTGAAGCTTTCTTT. Its translation: CASRGLPWGKDTEAFF.

This clone was detected only once. This chain connects TRBV30 to TRBJ1-1; 8 bases are shared with TRBD1. Losses at the gene ends were 8 bases for V and 5 bases for J; bases not matched to a gene: 7. The CDR3 spans 12 residues. Per germline, CDR1 GTSNPN and CDR2 SVGIG (reference sequence). The CDR3 sequence: CAATGGRTEAFF. The DNA for the CDR3 is TGTGCCGCTACAGGGGGAAGGACTGAAGCTTTCTTT.

V gene TRBV7-8 combines with J gene TRBJ2-3; D is unclear. The V and J ends lost 3 bases and 5 bases respectively, with 3 bases between them. There are 11 residues in the CDR3. From germline, CDR1 is SGHVS and CDR2 FQNEAQ. This CDR3 reads CASSFQDTQYF. CDR3 in DNA: TGTGCCAGCAGCTTTCAAGATACGCAGTATTTT.

This clone has just one count. V and J are TRBV7-2 and TRBJ1-5; possible D gene TRBD1, 6 bases. The CDR3 loop spans 14 amino acids. With 3 bases removed from V and 8 bases from J, the gap between germline ends came to 14 bases. In germline, CDR1 is SGHTA, CDR2 FQGNSA. The CDR3 loop reads CASSFGQGREPQHF. The CDR3 DNA follows: TGTGCCAGCAGCTTTGGTCAGGGGAGGGAGCCCCAGCATTTT. The variable domain in full, with the rest retrieved from reference TRBV7-2 and TRBJ1-5, is GAGVSQSPSNKVTEKGKDVELRCDPISGHTALYWYRQSLGQGLEFLIYFQGNSAPDKSGLPSDRFSAERTGGSVSTLTIQRTQQEDSAVYLCASSFGQGREPQHFGDGTRLSIL.

J is TRBJ2-1 and V is TRBV10-1; 14 bases match TRBD2. Trimming removed 0 bases from V and 5 bases from J; junction bases left unmatched: 0. This CDR3 is 16 amino acids long. Germline CDR1 WNHNN, CDR2 SYGVQD (reference sequence). CDR3 in DNA: TGCGCCAGCAGTGAGTCGGGACTAGCGGGAGACAATGAGCAGTTCTTC. Translation gives CASSESGLAGDNEQFF.

Notes on this clone: Sequence at one end of the junction differs from germline and may be a read error. The chain uses TRBV4-3 and TRBJ2-7; TRBD1 matches 8 bases. This CDR3 comprises 16 residues. CDR1 LGHNA and CDR2 YSLEER come from the germline V gene. The CDR3 here is CASSEDLTGVQVEQYF. CDR3 sequence (DNA): TGCGCCAGCAGCGAAGATCTGACAGGGGTTCAGGTCGAGCAGTACTTC.

V is TRBV5-1 and J is TRBJ2-1, with a possible D match to TRBD1 (6 bases). With 1 base removed from V and 6 bases from J, the gap between germline ends came to 11 bases. CDR3 length: 14 amino acids. CDR1 and CDR2 from the germline V gene are SGHRS and YFSETQ. The CDR3: CASSLFRGSNEQFF. The DNA of the CDR3 is TGCGCCAGCAGCTTGTTCAGGGGAAGCAATGAGCAGTTCTTC.

This chain uses TRBV10-3 with TRBJ1-1, with TRBD1 matching 7 bases. The CDR3 length is 15 residues. Germline assignment: CDR1 ENHRY and CDR2 SYGVKD. Trimming removed 0 bases from V and 4 bases from J; junction bases left unmatched: 5. CDR3 amino acids: CAISESGQPLTEAFF. DNA of the CDR3: TGTGCCATCAGTGAGTCGGGACAGCCACTCACTGAAGCTTTCTTT.

The CDR3, as DNA: TGTGCCAGCAGTTTCCGACTAGCGGGAGGTTCCGGGGAGCTGTTTTTT. Its protein product is CASSFRLAGGSGELFF. V is TRBV27 and J is TRBJ2-2; TRBD2 matches at 13 bases. This CDR3 is 16 amino acids long. J gave up 6 bases and V 3 bases, and 4 bases lay outside the gene matches. CDR1 and CDR2 from the germline V gene are MNHEY and SMNVEV (reference sequence).

The chain has TRBV7-8 and TRBJ2-1; unclear D gene. The CDR3 spans 14 residues. Germline V CDR1 and CDR2: SGHVS, FQNEAQ. V was cut by 2 bases and J by 8 bases, with 13 bases left in between. CDR3 sequence (DNA): TGTGCCAGCAGCTTAACAACCCCTGCCTATGAGCAGTTCTTC. Translating it yields CASSLTTPAYEQFF.

CDR3 in amino acids: CASSGTDRGGNQPQHF. The CDR3 DNA is TGTGCCAGCAGTGGGACCGACAGGGGGGGTAATCAGCCCCAGCATTTT. The chain couples TRBV6-1 to TRBJ1-5; TRBD1 matches 9 bases. The germline CDR1 and CDR2 sequences are MNHNS and SASEGT. Losses at the gene ends were 4 bases for V and 4 bases for J; bases not matched to a gene: 8. CDR3 length equals 16 residues.

V gene TRBV5-6 combines with J gene TRBJ1-1, with D perhaps TRBD1 (5 bases). Trimming removed 7 bases at V and 0 bases at J, with 19 bases between. The CDR3 totals 16 residues. Per the germline V gene, CDR1 is SGHDT and CDR2 is YYEEEE. The DNA of the CDR3 is TGTGCCAGCGGGGGGGGGAGGGAAGCCATGAACACTGAAGCTTTCTTT. Translating gives CASGGGREAMNTEAFF.

V is TRBV30 and J is TRBJ1-6, with 8 bases fitting TRBD1. Germline V gene data show CDR1 as GTSNPN and CDR2 as SVGIG (reference sequence). The CDR3 contains 14 residues. Trimming cost V 2 bases and J 9 bases; bases outside gene matches: 6. Written as DNA, the CDR3 is TGTGCCTGGAGTTTGGACAGGGATGCTTCACCCCTCCACTTT. Its protein is CAWSLDRDASPLHF.

The chain recombines TRBV6-4 with TRBJ2-3; a weak D match, TRBD2 (5 bases). CDR3 length: 15 amino acids. With 2 bases removed from V and 3 bases from J, the gap between germline ends came to 12 bases. Germline V lookup: CDR1 MRHNA, CDR2 SNTAGT. The CDR3 loop reads CASSDGREPTDTQYF. The CDR3 DNA reads TGTGCCAGCAGTGACGGACGGGAACCAACAGATACGCAGTATTTT.

In nucleotides, the CDR3 is TGTGCCAGCAGCCCCCAGGACAGGGGGCCGACCTACGAGCAGTACTTC. It yields the protein CASSPQDRGPTYEQYF. The chain carries TRBV5-6 and TRBJ2-7, with 11 bases matching TRBD1. The CDR3 has 16 amino acids. V trimming: 4 bases; J trimming: 2 bases; junction bases outside the gene matches: 8. The germline gives CDR1 SGHDT, CDR2 YYEEEE.